What follows are 21 T cell receptor beta chains derived from one specimen sequenced in a study of blood T cell repertoires in COVID-19. Generated by immunoSEQ multiplex PCR, the TCRdb table keeps only in-frame clones and is missing some. The table has 250,000 to 300,000 clones, approximately 93% seen once. Sequenced input: peripheral blood. Receptors were obtained from a woman in her thirties with COVID-19, enrolled during active disease.

This rearrangement joins TRBV5-6 to TRBJ1-3; D call uncertain. Trimming left V 1 base short and J 4 bases short, with 9 bases between. This CDR3 has 14 residues. Germline CDR1 reads SGHDT; CDR2 reads YYEEEE. The CDR3 spells CASSLRGSGNTIYF. The DNA of the CDR3 is TGTGCCAGCAGCTTGCGAGGCTCCGGAAACACCATATATTTT. The full variable domain, rest sourced from reference TRBV5-6 and TRBJ1-3, is DAGVTQSPTHLIKTRGQQVTLRCSPKSGHDTVSWYQQALGQGPQFIFQYYEEEERQRGNFPDRFSGHQFPNYSSELNVNALLLGDSALYLCASSLRGSGNTIYFGEGSWLTVV.

CDR3 loop: CASSFYGAVDRANEKLFF. Written as DNA, the CDR3 is TGCGCCAGCAGCTTCTACGGCGCCGTTGACAGAGCTAATGAAAAACTGTTTTTT. The V gene is TRBV5-1, the J gene TRBJ1-4; a weak D match, TRBD1 (5 bases). Germline-derived CDR1 and CDR2 are SGHRS and YFSETQ. Trimming stripped 2 bases from V and 3 bases from J, with 20 bases between. This CDR3 is built from 18 residues.

V and J are TRBV6-5 and TRBJ1-2, with TRBD1 identical over 8 bases. There are 15 residues in the CDR3. CDR1 is MNHEY, CDR2 SVGAGI, per germline. V was pared by 6 bases and J by 1 base, with 7 bases of the junction left unmatched. The DNA of the CDR3 is TGTGCCAGCAGACCTCAGGGGGCCGGTAACTATGGCTACACCTTC. It encodes CASRPQGAGNYGYTF.

Worth noting for this clone: The same CDR3 is also encoded by other DNA sequences in this sample. The genes are TRBV6-6 and TRBJ2-7, with D possibly TRBD1 on 5 matching bases. CDR1 and CDR2 from the germline V gene are MNHNY and SVGAGI (reference sequence). V lost 4 bases to trimming and J lost 3 bases, with 13 bases between them. This CDR3 contains 14 residues. CDR3 DNA sequence: TGTGCCAGCAGTTCCCTCGACAGAGACTACGAGCAGTACTTC. Encoded protein: CASSSLDRDYEQYF.

This clone was observed a handful of times. The chain recombines TRBV6-1 with TRBJ2-1; D uncertain. With 2 bases removed from V and 0 bases from J, the gap between germline ends came to 8 bases. The CDR3 has 15 amino acids. Germline CDR1 reads MNHNS; CDR2 reads SASEGT. CDR3: CASSELPGSYNEQFF. The CDR3 coding sequence is TGTGCCAGCAGTGAACTCCCCGGCTCCTACAATGAGCAGTTCTTC.

Here the CDR3 reads CSVVSGSSYNEQFF. The CDR3 DNA follows: TGCAGCGTTGTATCGGGAAGCTCCTACAATGAGCAGTTCTTC. V gene TRBV29-1 combines with J gene TRBJ2-1; D possibly corresponds to TRBD2 (5 bases). The CDR3 loop spans 14 amino acids. From germline, CDR1 is SQVTM and CDR2 ANQGSEA. V was shortened by 4 bases and J by 0 bases, with 10 bases between the two germline ends.

The J gene is TRBJ1-5, the V gene TRBV30; perhaps TRBD1 as D (5 bases). Trimming pared 0 bases from V and 0 bases from J, leaving 15 bases between. The length of the CDR3 is 17 residues. CDR1 GTSNPN and CDR2 SVGIG come from the germline V gene (reference sequence). CDR3 region: CAWSVAGKPYSNQPQHF. The DNA of the CDR3 is TGTGCCTGGAGTGTAGCAGGGAAACCTTATAGCAATCAGCCCCAGCATTTT.

The chain carries TRBV6-6 and TRBJ2-1; TRBD2 agrees at 12 bases. The CDR3 is made up of 18 amino acids. V shed 5 bases and J 7 bases; nucleotides not matched to a gene: 15. Germline V CDR1 and CDR2: MNHNY, SVGAGI (reference sequence). In nucleotides, the CDR3 is TGTGCCAGCAGTCGAGGAGGGACTAGCGGGCTTAAAGGGAATGAGCAGTTCTTC. This gives the protein CASSRGGTSGLKGNEQFF.

CDR3 amino acids: CASSSIQGLIYNEQFF. CDR3 coding DNA: TGTGCCAGCAGCTCCATACAGGGGCTAATCTACAATGAGCAGTTCTTC. The gene calls are TRBV7-9 and TRBJ2-1; TRBD1 aligns across 7 bases. Germline-derived CDR1 and CDR2 are SEHNR and FQNEAQ (reference sequence). The CDR3 has 16 residues. J gave up 3 bases and V 4 bases, and 9 bases lay outside the gene matches.

The rearrangement uses TRBV6-1 and TRBJ2-7; a weak D match, TRBD1 (6 bases). Germline CDR1 is MNHNS and CDR2 is SASEGT. V lost 2 bases and J lost 2, with 7 bases in between. This CDR3 spans 13 amino acids. This CDR3 reads CASSEPGAYEQYF. CDR3 coding DNA: TGTGCCAGCAGTGAACCAGGGGCCTACGAGCAGTACTTC.

This clone came up a few times. The chain uses TRBV6-2 or TRBV6-3 and TRBJ1-2; perhaps TRBD1 as D (5 bases). With 6 bases removed from V and 1 base from J, the gap between germline ends came to 9 bases. This CDR3 is 13 amino acids long. Germline CDR1 MNHEY, CDR2 SVGEGT. CDR3 sequence reads: CASSKTVNYGYTF. CDR3 sequence (DNA): TGTGCCAGCAGCAAGACAGTTAACTATGGCTACACCTTC.

V is TRBV28 and J is TRBJ1-6, with 7 bases aligning to TRBD1. The CDR3 consists of 11 residues. Trimming took 6 bases from V and 10 from J; bases not matched to a gene: 0. Germline assignment: CDR1 MDHEN and CDR2 SYDVKM. DNA for the CDR3: TGTGCCAGCAGGGGACAGTCACCCCTCCACTTT. It encodes CASRGQSPLHF.

This chain uses TRBV30 with TRBJ1-5, with 8 nucleotides matching TRBD1. The length of the CDR3 is 13 residues. The ends lost 4 bases at V and 9 bases at J; junction bases unmatched: 8. Germline CDR1 GTSNPN, CDR2 SVGIG (reference sequence). The CDR3 DNA follows: TGTGCCTGGACCTCGGACAGGGATGGGCCCCAGCATTTT. Translating gives CAWTSDRDGPQHF.

V and J are TRBV2 and TRBJ1-2; TRBD1 agrees at 9 bases. With V trimmed by 10 bases and J by 4 bases, 4 bases remained unmatched. There are 12 residues in the CDR3. CDR1 and CDR2 (germline): SNHLY, FYNNEI. The CDR3 sequence: CATRQGGYGYTF. CDR3 bases: TGTGCCACCAGACAGGGGGGCTATGGCTACACCTTC.

This chain connects TRBV28 to TRBJ2-7; TRBD2 aligns across 7 bases. CDR1 and CDR2 (germline): MDHEN, SYDVKM. V was clipped by 6 bases and J by 4 bases; unmatched bases: 9. The CDR3 contains 14 residues. The CDR3, as DNA: TGTGCCAGCAGCTCAATCTCTAGCGGTTACGAGCAGTACTTC. The encoded protein is CASSSISSGYEQYF.

The J gene is TRBJ1-4, the V gene TRBV3-1 (or the pseudogene TRBV3-2); maybe TRBD1 (5 bases). The CDR3 consists of 15 residues. Germline assignment: CDR1 LGHDT and CDR2 YNNKEL (reference sequence). The germline V and J ends were trimmed by 2 bases and 8 bases, with 15 bases remaining between them. CDR3 DNA: TGTGCCAGCAGCCAAATTCGGGGGTCAGAGGAAAAACTGTTTTTT. Its translation is CASSQIRGSEEKLFF.

V gene TRBV25-1 combines with J gene TRBJ1-5; 7 bases fit TRBD1. Germline CDR1 is MGHDK and CDR2 is SYGVNS. Trimming removed 5 bases from V and 6 bases from J; junction bases left unmatched: 7. This CDR3 contains 14 residues. The CDR3: CASSTGDRSQPQHF. The CDR3 DNA follows: TGTGCCAGCAGTACAGGGGACAGAAGTCAGCCCCAGCATTTT.

The chain links TRBV5-1 to TRBJ1-3; no clear D. The V end lost 0 bases, the J end lost 0 bases, and 4 bases lay between the germline ends. The CDR3 covers 14 residues. Germline loops: CDR1 SGHRS, CDR2 YFSETQ. CDR3 bases: TGCGCCAGCAGCTTGGACAGCTCTGGAAACACCATATATTTT. Protein: CASSLDSSGNTIYF.

The chain has TRBV5-6 and TRBJ1-3; D gene ambiguous. The germline V and J ends were trimmed by 4 bases and 0 bases, with 8 bases remaining between them. CDR1 and CDR2 (germline): SGHDT, YYEEEE. CDR3 length equals 14 residues. This chain's CDR3 is CASSLPDSGNTIYF. The CDR3 nucleotides read TGTGCCAGCAGCCTCCCAGACTCTGGAAACACCATATATTTT.

The V and J genes are TRBV30 and TRBJ2-7, with D tentatively TRBD1 (6 bases). The germline V gene has CDR1 GTSNPN and CDR2 SVGIG (reference sequence). The CDR3 has 12 amino acids. Trimming removed 4 bases from V and 6 bases from J, with 13 bases in between. CDR3 residues: CAWKGEQFEQYF. The CDR3 nucleotides read TGTGCCTGGAAGGGGGAGCAATTCGAGCAGTACTTC.

The chain combines TRBV5-1 with TRBJ1-1; 8 nucleotides match TRBD1. V dropped 4 bases and J dropped 1; count of bases not matched to a gene: 6. Germline V gene data show CDR1 as SGHRS and CDR2 as YFSETQ. The CDR3 runs to 15 residues. The DNA of the CDR3 is TGCGCCAGCAGCCCGGACGGACAGGGGAACACTGAAGCTTTCTTT. It encodes CASSPDGQGNTEAFF.